The 7 T cell receptor beta chains in this list originate from one sample, sequenced in a study of shared clonotypes between healthy human individuals. This table comes from immunoSEQ multiplex PCR, and its TCRdb copy is limited to in-frame clones, with some not included. The profile shows hundreds of thousands of clones, roughly 95% of them singletons. The material sequenced was naive CD4+ T cells sorted from blood. Subset given: CD45RA+ positively selected. The receptors were sampled from a woman aged 30 to 39 in good health.

The chain combines TRBV12-5 with TRBJ1-1; D remains unclear. The CDR3 is 12 residues long. The V gene's germline CDR1 is LGHNT and CDR2 FRNRAP. Trimming left V 4 bases short and J 4 bases short, with 7 bases between. The CDR3 protein is CASGYATTEAFF. The CDR3 region has the DNA TGTGCTAGTGGTTACGCCACCACTGAAGCTTTCTTT. Full variable domain (rest looked up from reference TRBV12-5 and TRBJ1-1): DARVTQTPRHKVTEMGQEVTMRCQPILGHNTVFWYRQTMMQGLELLAYFRNRAPLDDSGMPKDRFSAEMPDATLATLKIQPSEPRDSAVYFCASGYATTEAFFGQGTRLTVV.

The chain's CDR3 is CASSSTGGGRETQYF. The CDR3 bases are TGTGCCAGCAGCTCGACAGGGGGCGGGCGGGAGACCCAGTACTTC. The chain joins TRBV5-4 to TRBJ2-5; 10 nucleotides match TRBD1. Germline V gives CDR1 SGHNT, CDR2 YYREEE (reference sequence). Trimming took 3 bases from V and 5 from J; bases not matched to a gene: 7. CDR3 size: 15 residues.

The chain is built from TRBV2 and TRBJ2-7; 10 bases map to TRBD1. Trimming removed 3 bases from V and 6 bases from J; junction bases left unmatched: 11. Germline assignment: CDR1 SNHLY and CDR2 FYNNEI. The CDR3 loop spans 16 amino acids. The CDR3 loop reads CASSEQGGGTGVEQYF. DNA for the CDR3: TGTGCCAGCAGTGAGCAGGGAGGCGGGACAGGGGTCGAGCAGTACTTC.

The chain joins TRBV29-1 to TRBJ1-1, with TRBD1 identical over 10 bases. CDR3 length: 13 amino acids. With 7 bases clipped from V and 1 base from J, the junction kept 3 bases outside the gene matches. Looked up from germline, CDR1 is SQVTM and CDR2 is ANQGSEA. The chain's CDR3 is CSAGTGANTEAFF. CDR3 nucleotide sequence: TGCAGCGCCGGGACAGGGGCGAACACTGAAGCTTTCTTT.

This chain uses TRBV28 with TRBJ2-3, with TRBD2 matching over 11 bases. This CDR3 is built from 18 residues. The junction had 12 bases not matched to a gene; V was cut back by 6 bases and J by 1 base. CDR1 MDHEN and CDR2 SYDVKM come from the germline V gene. The CDR3 DNA reads TGTGCCAGCAGGGCGACTAGCGGGAAGGCGATGGGCACAGATACGCAGTATTTT. Encoded protein: CASRATSGKAMGTDTQYF.

The chain recombines TRBV9 with TRBJ2-3; a weak D match, TRBD2 (5 bases). The CDR3 runs 13 residues. Trimming cost V 3 bases and J 3 bases, with 8 bases left between them. Germline lookup yields CDR1 SGDLS and CDR2 YYNGEE. The CDR3 DNA is TGTGCCAGCAGCGCCGGAGGTACAGATACGCAGTATTTT. Its translation is CASSAGGTDTQYF.

This sequence joins TRBV2 and TRBJ2-7; no definite D call. This CDR3 contains 12 residues. V lost 3 bases, J lost 4 bases, and 7 bases lay in between. Germline V lookup: CDR1 SNHLY, CDR2 FYNNEI. The CDR3, as DNA: TGTGCCAGCAGTGATCGGCTATACGAGCAGTACTTC. Translated, it gives CASSDRLYEQYF.